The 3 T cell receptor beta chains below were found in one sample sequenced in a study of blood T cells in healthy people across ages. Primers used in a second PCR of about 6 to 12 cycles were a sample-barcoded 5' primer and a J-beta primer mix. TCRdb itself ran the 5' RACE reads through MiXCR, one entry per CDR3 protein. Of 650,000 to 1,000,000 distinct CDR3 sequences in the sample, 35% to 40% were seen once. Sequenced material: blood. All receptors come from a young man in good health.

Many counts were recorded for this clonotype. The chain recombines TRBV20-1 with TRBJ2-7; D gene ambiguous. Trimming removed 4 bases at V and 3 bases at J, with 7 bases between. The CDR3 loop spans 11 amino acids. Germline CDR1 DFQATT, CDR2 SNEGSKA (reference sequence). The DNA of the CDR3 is TGCAGTGCTAAGGACGGCTACGAGCAGTACTTC. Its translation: CSAKDGYEQYF.

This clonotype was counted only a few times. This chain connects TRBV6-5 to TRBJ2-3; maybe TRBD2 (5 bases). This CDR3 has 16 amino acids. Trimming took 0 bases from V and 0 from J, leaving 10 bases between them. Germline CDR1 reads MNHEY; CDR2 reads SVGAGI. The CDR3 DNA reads TGTGCCAGCAGTTACTCGACCCCGGGGAGCACAGATACGCAGTATTTT. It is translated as CASSYSTPGSTDTQYF.

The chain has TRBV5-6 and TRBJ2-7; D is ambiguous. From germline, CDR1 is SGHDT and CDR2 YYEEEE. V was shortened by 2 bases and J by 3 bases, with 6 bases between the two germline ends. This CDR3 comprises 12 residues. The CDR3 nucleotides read TGTGCCAGCAGCTTTAAAGACTACGAGCAGTACTTC. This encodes CASSFKDYEQYF.